The 15 T cell receptor beta chains below all came from one sample that was sequenced in a study of cytomegalovirus exposure and HLA in healthy donors. Both 60 Vbeta primers and 13 Jbeta primers went into the PCR. This table comes from immunoSEQ multiplex PCR, and its TCRdb copy is limited to in-frame clones, with some not included. The table records about 160,000 clones, approximately 74% of them present only once. The sequencing input was PBMCs. Receptors were obtained from a woman aged 25 to 39 in good health and CMV-seronegative.

J is TRBJ1-5 and V is TRBV6-6, with D unclear. This CDR3 is 14 amino acids long. The germline gives CDR1 MNHNY, CDR2 SVGAGI (reference sequence). Trimming removed 7 bases from V and 4 bases from J, with 14 bases in between. This CDR3 is CASTYPGGNQPQHF. Written as DNA, the CDR3 is TGTGCCAGCACCTACCCTGGCGGTAATCAGCCCCAGCATTTT.

The chain couples TRBV29-1 to TRBJ2-7; possible D gene TRBD2, 5 bases. Per the germline V gene, CDR1 is SQVTM and CDR2 is ANQGSEA. Trimming took off 5 bases at V and 1 base at J, with 12 bases between the two ends. This CDR3 has 13 amino acids. Here the CDR3 reads CSVRRGPSYEQYF. As DNA, the CDR3 is TGCAGCGTTAGGCGCGGGCCTTCCTACGAGCAGTACTTC.

This clone has just a few counts. The V gene is TRBV18, the J gene TRBJ2-2; weak D call: TRBD2 (6 bases). V was pared by 3 bases and J by 5 bases, with 10 bases between. There are 14 residues in the CDR3. Germline values: CDR1 KGHSH, CDR2 LQKENI. For the CDR3, the DNA is TGTGCCAGCTCACCTGGAGGGTGGACCGGGGAGCTGTTTTTT. It codes for CASSPGGWTGELFF.

The rearrangement links TRBV27 to TRBJ1-5; 7 positions match TRBD1. The CDR3 runs to 14 residues. CDR1 and CDR2 from the germline V gene are MNHEY and SMNVEV (reference sequence). V dropped 6 bases and J dropped 0; count of bases not matched to a gene: 2. CDR3 protein: CASRQGYSNQPQHF. The CDR3 nucleotides read TGTGCCAGCAGACAGGGGTATAGCAATCAGCCCCAGCATTTT.

The rearrangement links TRBV5-1 to TRBJ1-1; the match to TRBD1 covers 8 bases. This CDR3 comprises 16 residues. CDR1 is SGHRS, CDR2 YFSETQ, per germline. Unmatched junction bases numbered 9, after V lost 4 bases and J lost 1 base. CDR3 coding DNA: TGCGCCAGCAGCGAGCGGACAGGGTTCGGGAACACTGAAGCTTTCTTT. Its translation is CASSERTGFGNTEAFF.

This chain connects TRBV27 to TRBJ2-3; a possible D gene is TRBD2 (5 bases). V lost 3 bases and J 1 base, leaving 14 bases between the germline ends. CDR1 is MNHEY and CDR2 is SMNVEV in the germline V gene (reference sequence). The CDR3 contains 16 residues. CDR3 amino acids: CASSFLDSLGTDTQYF. DNA of the CDR3: TGTGCCAGCAGTTTCCTGGACTCGCTAGGCACAGATACGCAGTATTTT.

The genes are TRBV7-2 and TRBJ2-2; no definite D call. This CDR3 is 13 amino acids long. Trimming removed 5 bases from V and 4 bases from J, with 8 bases in between. Germline loops: CDR1 SGHTA, CDR2 FQGNSA. For the CDR3, the DNA is TGTGCCAGCAGCCCAGCGACCACCGGGGAGCTGTTTTTT. Its translation: CASSPATTGELFF.

The chain uses TRBV15 and TRBJ2-3; a possible D gene is TRBD1 (5 bases). V lost 4 bases and J 13 bases, leaving 24 bases between the germline ends. The CDR3 is made up of 15 amino acids. Germline CDR1 reads LNHNV; CDR2 reads YYDKDF (reference sequence). Here the CDR3 reads CATSTRKGDSGLKYF. CDR3 in DNA: TGTGCCACCAGCACGAGGAAAGGGGATAGTGGGCTTAAGTATTTT.

This sequence joins TRBV4-3 and TRBJ1-2; TRBD1 matches at 7 bases. CDR3 length: 15 residues. V trimming: 4 bases; J trimming: 3 bases; junction bases outside the gene matches: 8. Germline lookup yields CDR1 LGHNA and CDR2 YSLEER. The CDR3 coding sequence is TGCGCCAGCAGCCGCCATCGACAGGGTCACTATGGCTACACCTTC. It encodes CASSRHRQGHYGYTF.

This clone turned up a few times. The chain links TRBV4-2 to TRBJ2-1; D is perhaps TRBD2 (6 bases). The CDR3 is 14 residues long. V dropped 3 bases and J dropped 6 bases, with 12 bases sitting between them. CDR1 and CDR2 (germline): LGHNA, YNFKEQ. Here the CDR3 DNA reads TGTGCCAGCAGCCAGGACTACGGGGCCAATGAGCAGTTCTTC. This encodes CASSQDYGANEQFF.

The V gene is TRBV15, the J gene TRBJ2-7; D is possibly TRBD2 (5 bases). Germline V gene data show CDR1 as LNHNV and CDR2 as YYDKDF (reference sequence). The CDR3 extends over 12 amino acids. Trimming removed 5 bases from V and 2 bases from J, with 7 bases in between. The CDR3 reads CATSEGPYEQYF. The DNA of the CDR3 is TGTGCCACCAGCGAGGGCCCCTACGAGCAGTACTTC. The entire variable domain, with the rest obtained from reference TRBV15 and TRBJ2-7, is as follows: DAMVIQNPRYQVTQFGKPVTLSCSQTLNHNVMYWYQQKSSQAPKLLFHYYDKDFNNEADTPDNFQSRRPNTSFCFLDIRSPGLGDTAMYLCATSEGPYEQYFGPGTRLTVT.

The CDR3 DNA reads as TGTGCCAGCAGTCTAGACAGGGTAACCGGGGAGCTGTTTTTT. Translated, it gives CASSLDRVTGELFF. The rearrangement joins TRBV6-5 to TRBJ2-2; 7 bases line up with TRBD1. The V gene end was trimmed by 5 bases and the J gene end by 5 bases; junction bases not matched to a gene: 5. The CDR3 covers 14 residues. Per the germline V gene, CDR1 is MNHEY and CDR2 is SVGAGI.

The V and J genes are TRBV19 and TRBJ2-1, with 13 bases fitting TRBD2. V was pared by 6 bases and J by 7 bases, with 12 bases of the junction left unmatched. Germline V gives CDR1 LNHDA, CDR2 SQIVND (reference sequence). The CDR3 is 17 amino acids. CDR3 nucleotide sequence: TGTGCCAGTAGGGGACTAGCGGGGCCCCCTAGGATTAATGAGCAGTTCTTC. Its translation is CASRGLAGPPRINEQFF.

Concerning this clone: At one of its ends the junction is not consistent with the germline gene, which may arise from a read error. The same CDR3 is also encoded by other DNA sequences in this sample. V usage is TRBV19 and J usage is TRBJ2-3; TRBD2 matches 11 bases. The CDR3 contains 17 residues. The V gene's germline CDR1 is LNHDA and CDR2 SQIVND (reference sequence). Here the CDR3 reads CASNIAGGIPSTDTQYF. DNA of the CDR3: TGTGCCAGTAATATAGCGGGGGGGATACCTAGCACAGATACGCAGTATTTT.

This clone was detected a few times. The chain recombines TRBV19 with TRBJ2-7; TRBD2 might be the D (6 bases). The CDR3 sequence is 15 residues long. Germline V gives CDR1 LNHDA, CDR2 SQIVND (reference sequence). Trimming stripped 1 base from V and 4 bases from J, with 14 bases between. CDR3 amino acids: CASSIVPGEGYEQYF. In DNA, the CDR3 is TGTGCCAGTAGTATAGTTCCGGGAGAGGGATACGAGCAGTACTTC.